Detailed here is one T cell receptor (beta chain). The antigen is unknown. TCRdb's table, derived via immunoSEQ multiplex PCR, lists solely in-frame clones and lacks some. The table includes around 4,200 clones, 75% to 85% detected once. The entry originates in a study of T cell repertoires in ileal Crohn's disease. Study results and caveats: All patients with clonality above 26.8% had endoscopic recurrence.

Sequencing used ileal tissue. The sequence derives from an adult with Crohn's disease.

Here the CDR3 reads CASSLAQLDTEAFF. CDR3 in DNA: TGCGCCAGCAGCTTGGCACAGTTAGACACTGAAGCTTTCTTT. This chain joins TRBV5-1 and TRBJ1-1; no clear D. V lost 0 bases to trimming and J lost 3 bases, with 9 bases between them. The CDR3 extends over 14 amino acids. CDR1 and CDR2 (germline): SGHRS, YFSETQ.